One and the same sample provided the 20 T cell receptor beta chains below, sequenced in a study of beta chain features in type 1 diabetes. Whole-study findings and limits: Among all four CD4+ subsets, Type 1 diabetes patients had TCRB CDR3s that were moderately but significantly shorter.

Sequenced material consisted of expressed TCRB transcripts (all of the isolated RNA was reverse transcribed). Generated by immunoSEQ multiplex PCR, the TCRdb table keeps only in-frame clones and is missing some. Among some 110,000 clones listed, roughly 15% were seen once. No cognate antigen is known for these TCRs. Sequencing was done on a sample of central memory CD4+ T cells from blood. The origin of the receptors is a man aged 30 to 45 with type 1 diabetes.

The chain has TRBV5-6 and TRBJ2-7, with 7 nucleotides matching TRBD1. The CDR3 has 10 amino acids. The germline V gene has CDR1 SGHDT and CDR2 YYEEEE. The CDR3 loop is CASSPRGSGV. In nucleotides, the CDR3 is TGTGCCAGCAGCCCCAGGGGGTCTGGGGTC.

V gene TRBV10-3 combines with J gene TRBJ1-5; the D is unclear. Germline V gene data show CDR1 as ENHRY and CDR2 as SYGVKD. The CDR3 is 13 amino acids. Trimming took off 10 bases at V and 0 bases at J, with 10 bases between the two ends. The CDR3 region has the DNA TGTGCCACGACGGATAATAGCAATCAGCCCCAGCATTTT. Translated, it gives CATTDNSNQPQHF.

The chain combines TRBV2 with TRBJ1-5; 9 nucleotides agree with TRBD1. The V gene's germline CDR1 is SNHLY and CDR2 FYNNEI. Trimming cost V 6 bases and J 4 bases; bases outside gene matches: 7. CDR3 length: 15 amino acids. CDR3 sequence: CASRERTGDNQPQHF. In DNA form, the CDR3 reads TGTGCCAGCAGGGAAAGGACAGGGGATAATCAGCCCCAGCATTTT.

This clone occurred a few times. The gene calls are TRBV10-3 and TRBJ1-5; no clear D gene. The CDR3 spans 13 residues. Germline V CDR1 and CDR2: ENHRY, SYGVKD. Trimming removed 3 bases at V and 7 bases at J, with 10 bases between. The CDR3 loop reads CAISDGFEQPQHF. CDR3 coding DNA: TGTGCCATCAGTGACGGGTTCGAACAGCCCCAGCATTTT.

The table lists this clone with a few counts. The chain recombines TRBV7-2 with TRBJ2-7, with a tentative D call TRBD2 (5 bases). This CDR3 has 13 amino acids. CDR1 and CDR2 (germline): SGHTA, FQGNSA. Trimming left V 2 bases short and J 5 bases short, with 10 bases between. The CDR3 reads CASSLWGADEQYF. The DNA of the CDR3 is TGTGCCAGCAGCTTATGGGGAGCGGACGAGCAGTACTTC. The variable domain in full, completed from reference TRBV7-2 and TRBJ2-7, reads GAGVSQSPSNKVTEKGKDVELRCDPISGHTALYWYRQSLGQGLEFLIYFQGNSAPDKSGLPSDRFSAERTGGSVSTLTIQRTQQEDSAVYLCASSLWGADEQYFGPGTRLTVT.

The CDR3: CASSQRWDRERSEQFF. CDR3 sequence (DNA): TGTGCCAGCAGCCAGAGATGGGACAGGGAGAGAAGTGAGCAGTTCTTC. The chain uses TRBV7-9 and TRBJ2-1; 9 bases agree with TRBD1. The junction had 14 bases not matched to a gene; V was cut back by 5 bases and J by 9 bases. Germline V lookup: CDR1 SEHNR, CDR2 FQNEAQ (reference sequence). The CDR3 spans 16 residues.

Only a few counts were recorded for this clone. This chain links TRBV29-1 with TRBJ2-2; TRBD1 is a possible D gene (6 bases). Trimming shortened V by 6 bases and J by 2 bases, and 10 bases separated the two germline ends. CDR3 size: 13 residues. Germline CDR1 SQVTM, CDR2 ANQGSEA. CDR3 DNA: TGCAGCGTCCCGGGACATAACACCGGGGAGCTGTTTTTT. This sequence encodes CSVPGHNTGELFF.

The chain joins TRBV29-1 to TRBJ2-3; TRBD2 aligns across 11 bases. CDR1 and CDR2 from the germline V gene are SQVTM and ANQGSEA. This CDR3 has 15 amino acids. The J segment lost 2 bases and the V segment lost 6 bases, leaving 7 bases of the junction unmatched. The CDR3, as DNA: TGCAGCGTCGCAAAACTAGCGGGGGCCACAGATACGCAGTATTTT. It yields the protein CSVAKLAGATDTQYF.

This rearrangement joins TRBV7-9 to TRBJ1-3; unclear D gene. Trimming took 0 bases from V and 4 from J, leaving 16 bases between them. The CDR3 is 17 amino acids. CDR1 SEHNR and CDR2 FQNEAQ come from the germline V gene (reference sequence). The CDR3 spells CASSLAGLQTRGNTIYF. CDR3 nucleotides: TGTGCCAGCAGCTTAGCTGGACTTCAGACACGGGGAAACACCATATATTTT.

This chain connects TRBV5-1 to TRBJ2-5; D remains unclear. Germline CDR1 SGHRS, CDR2 YFSETQ. This CDR3 contains 12 residues. V dropped 4 bases and J dropped 5 bases, with 9 bases sitting between them. The CDR3 is CASSLTLETQYF. CDR3 bases: TGCGCCAGCAGCCTAACACTCGAGACCCAGTACTTC.

This clone showed up just a few times. The V call is TRBV9, the J call TRBJ1-4; 9 bases line up with TRBD1. This CDR3 has 16 amino acids. Trimming at V came to 0 bases and at J to 5 bases, leaving 5 bases not matched to a gene. The V gene's germline CDR1 is SGDLS and CDR2 YYNGEE. The DNA for the CDR3 is TGTGCCAGCAGCGTAGGGGGGACAGGGACAAATGAAAAACTGTTTTTT. Translating it yields CASSVGGTGTNEKLFF.

The V gene is TRBV6-1, the J gene TRBJ1-1; D not resolved. This CDR3 spans 12 amino acids. V shed 6 bases and J shed 2 bases, with 7 bases lying between them. CDR1 and CDR2 from the germline V gene are MNHNS and SASEGT. CDR3 in DNA: TGTGCCAGCAGGGAGGGTAACACTGAAGCTTTCTTT. Translation gives CASREGNTEAFF.

This clone was seen a handful of times. The genes are TRBV19 and TRBJ1-6, with D perhaps matching TRBD1 (5 bases). The CDR3 sequence is 14 residues long. Germline CDR1 is LNHDA and CDR2 is SQIVND (reference sequence). With 7 bases removed from V and 7 bases from J, the gap between germline ends came to 14 bases. The DNA for the CDR3 is TGTGCCAGTAAGGGGTTTAGAAGCAATTCACCCCTCCACTTT. The encoded protein is CASKGFRSNSPLHF.

This clone came up a few times. CDR3 sequence reads: CASSRTGGDQPQHF. DNA for the CDR3: TGTGCCAGCAGCAGGACAGGGGGCGATCAGCCCCAGCATTTT. This chain links TRBV7-9 with TRBJ1-5; 11 bases line up with TRBD1. Trimming cost V 5 bases and J 5 bases; bases outside gene matches: 2. CDR1 SEHNR and CDR2 FQNEAQ come from the germline V gene (reference sequence). CDR3 length equals 14 residues.

This clone has more than one count but fewer than ten. The rearrangement joins TRBV13 to TRBJ1-6, with D maybe TRBD1 (6 bases). The germline gives CDR1 PRHDT, CDR2 FYEKMQ (reference sequence). The CDR3 length is 16 residues. V lost 0 bases to trimming and J lost 4 bases, with 10 bases between them. DNA for the CDR3: TGTGCCAGCAGCTTAGGACAGGGAAGATATAATTCACCCCTCCACTTT. Translating gives CASSLGQGRYNSPLHF.

This clone was recorded at least ten times. This chain uses TRBV6-6 with TRBJ2-3; D is ambiguous. CDR3 length equals 11 residues. Germline assignment: CDR1 MNHNY and CDR2 SVGAGI (reference sequence). Trimming took 8 bases from V and 4 from J, leaving 7 bases between them. The CDR3 DNA is TGTGCCAGCGGTCAGTCAGATACGCAGTATTTT. Translation gives CASGQSDTQYF.

V and J are TRBV4-3 and TRBJ2-3, with a possible D match to TRBD2 (6 bases). The CDR3 has 15 amino acids. Germline values: CDR1 LGHNA, CDR2 YSLEER. V lost 4 bases and J lost 6, with 17 bases in between. The CDR3 DNA is TGCGCCAGCAGCCCGGGGGTACTGGTTAGCGATACGCAGTATTTT. It yields the protein CASSPGVLVSDTQYF.

The sample holds a few counts of this clone. The chain is built from TRBV7-9 and TRBJ1-6; D unclear. The CDR3 has 12 amino acids. In germline, CDR1 is SEHNR, CDR2 FQNEAQ (reference sequence). V dropped 5 bases and J dropped 7 bases, with 6 bases sitting between them. Written as DNA, the CDR3 is TGTGCCAGCAGCATCAGCAATTCACCCCTCCACTTT. Protein: CASSISNSPLHF.

This clone was recorded a few times. The chain links TRBV6-5 to TRBJ2-1; no clear D. V lost 3 bases and J 8 bases, leaving 17 bases between the germline ends. Germline V gene lookup returns CDR1 MNHEY and CDR2 SVGAGI. The CDR3 has 15 residues. The CDR3 loop is CASSYRAGSSDEQFF. In nucleotides, the CDR3 is TGTGCCAGCAGTTATCGGGCAGGATCAAGTGATGAGCAGTTCTTC.

The rearrangement links TRBV2 to TRBJ1-3; maybe TRBD1 (5 bases). The CDR3 has 13 amino acids. V was cut by 2 bases and J by 8 bases, with 10 bases left in between. Germline V lookup: CDR1 SNHLY, CDR2 FYNNEI. CDR3 DNA sequence: TGTGCCAGCAGTGAACAGGGAAGCGACACCATATATTTT. Translation: CASSEQGSDTIYF.